The sequence of this T cell receptor beta chain was determined in a study of T cell responses to AZD1222 COVID-19 vaccine. This table comes from immunoSEQ multiplex PCR, and its TCRdb copy is limited to in-frame clones, with some not included. The sample lists over 100,000 clones, more than 70% seen once, with over 15% in the top ten. The ends were cut back, 0 bases at V and 7 bases at J, with 14 bases in the middle. Looked up from germline, CDR1 is SGHNT and CDR2 is YYREEE (reference sequence). The CDR3 length is 15 residues. The sequencing here drew on peripheral blood, taken on day 0 of AZD1222 vaccination. This sequence was found in an adult in good health. V usage is TRBV5-4 and J usage is TRBJ2-1, with a tentative D call TRBD2 (6 bases). In DNA form, the CDR3 reads TGTGCCAGCAGCTTGGTCGGGAGTCGTAGAAATGAGCAGTTCTTC. Encoded protein: CASSLVGSRRNEQFF. The variable domain in full, with the rest retrieved from reference TRBV5-4 and TRBJ2-1, is ETGVTQSPTHLIKTRGQQVTLRCSSQSGHNTVSWYQQALGQGPQFIFQYYREEENGRGNFPPRFSGLQFPNYSSELNVNALELDDSALYLCASSLVGSRRNEQFFGPGTRLTVL.